A single sample gave rise to the 5 T cell receptor beta chains below, sequenced in a study of shared clonotypes between healthy human individuals. In the naive CD8 group, cells lacked CD45RO and were positively selected for CCR7, so terminally differentiated effector memory CD45RA+ cells were left out. Sequencing used immunoSEQ multiplex PCR; TCRdb keeps in-frame clones, though not all of them. The profile shows millions of clones, 85% to 95% of them singletons. Specimen: naive CD8+ T cells from PBMCs. The receptors derive from a man younger than 30 in good health. Some clones in this sample may be carry-over from other donors' samples.

The chain has TRBV6-6 and TRBJ2-7; TRBD2 aligns across 14 bases. The CDR3 is 14 amino acids. The V and J ends lost 4 bases and 7 bases, in that order; junction bases with no gene match: 3. Germline V CDR1 and CDR2: MNHNY, SVGAGI (reference sequence). This chain's CDR3 is CASSFGLAGGEQYF. In DNA, the CDR3 is TGTGCCAGCAGTTTCGGACTAGCGGGGGGAGAGCAGTACTTC.

This chain links TRBV6-5 with TRBJ1-3; D gene uncertain. The CDR3 covers 13 residues. The ends were cut back, 2 bases at V and 10 bases at J, with 12 bases in the middle. Germline lookup yields CDR1 MNHEY and CDR2 SVGAGI. CDR3 nucleotide sequence: TGTGCCAGCAGTTACAACGCCTTTCAGACCATATATTTT. Its translation is CASSYNAFQTIYF.

The chain joins TRBV27 to TRBJ2-1; D tentatively fits TRBD1 or TRBD2 (5 bases each). V was shortened by 6 bases and J by 0 bases, with 12 bases between the two germline ends. The CDR3 is 15 residues long. Looked up from germline, CDR1 is MNHEY and CDR2 is SMNVEV (reference sequence). CDR3 region: CASSQGPASYNEQFF. The CDR3 bases are TGTGCCAGCAGCCAGGGACCGGCCTCCTACAATGAGCAGTTCTTC.

The chain recombines TRBV4-2 with TRBJ2-1; no clear D gene. V shed 0 bases and J shed 4 bases, with 13 bases lying between them. This CDR3 has 16 residues. Germline V gene lookup returns CDR1 LGHNA and CDR2 YNFKEQ. The CDR3 spells CASSQDYRAPYNEQFF. CDR3 nucleotide sequence: TGTGCCAGCAGCCAAGATTACCGAGCCCCTTACAATGAGCAGTTCTTC.

The chain links TRBV27 to TRBJ2-7, with 10 bases lining up with TRBD2. V gave up 6 bases and J gave up 4 bases; unmatched junction bases: 9. The CDR3 is 15 residues long. The germline V gene encodes CDR1 MNHEY and CDR2 SMNVEV (reference sequence). As DNA, the CDR3 is TGTGCCAGCAGCTCTAAAGCGGGAGGGCCATACGAGCAGTACTTC. Amino acid sequence: CASSSKAGGPYEQYF.